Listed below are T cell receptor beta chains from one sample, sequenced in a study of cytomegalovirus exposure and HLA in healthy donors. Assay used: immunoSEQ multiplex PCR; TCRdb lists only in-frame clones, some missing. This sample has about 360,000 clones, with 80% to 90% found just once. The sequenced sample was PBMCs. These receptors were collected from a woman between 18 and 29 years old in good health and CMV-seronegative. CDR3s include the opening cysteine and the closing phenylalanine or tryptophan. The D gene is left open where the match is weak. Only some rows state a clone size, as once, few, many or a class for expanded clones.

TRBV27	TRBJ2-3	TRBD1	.	TGTGCCAGCAGTTATACAGGGGAAGATACGCAGTATTTT	CASSYTGEDTQYF
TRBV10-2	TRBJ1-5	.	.	TGCGCCAGCAGTGAAATCCATACAGAGCCATATCAGCCCCAGCATTTT	CASSEIHTEPYQPQHF
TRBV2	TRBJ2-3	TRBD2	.	TGTGCCAGCAGTGCTAGCGGGGGGGCTCGCAATATGGATACGCAGTATTTT	CASSASGGARNMDTQYF
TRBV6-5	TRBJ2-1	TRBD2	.	TGTGCCAGCAGCCGGGGGGAGTACAATGAGCAGTTCTTC	CASSRGEYNEQFF
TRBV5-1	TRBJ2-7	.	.	TGCGCCAGCAGCCGCGACAGCTACGAGCAGTACTTC	CASSRDSYEQYF
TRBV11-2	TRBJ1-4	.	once	TGTGCCAGCAGCTTACTATACTCAACTAATGAAAAACTGTTTTTT	CASSLLYSTNEKLFF
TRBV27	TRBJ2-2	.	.	TGTGCCAGCAGTTTTTTTGGGAGAACCGGGGAGCTGTTTTTT	CASSFFGRTGELFF
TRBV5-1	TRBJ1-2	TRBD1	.	TGCGCCAGCAGCCAGACAGGGGGCAGGGTAGGCTACACCTTC	CASSQTGGRVGYTF
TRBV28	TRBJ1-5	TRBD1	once	TGTGCCAGCAGTTTCGGACAGGCCCGAAATCAGCCCCAGCATTTT	CASSFGQARNQPQHF
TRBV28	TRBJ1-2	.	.	TGTGCCAGCAGCCACGAGGGGGGGAGTGATGGCTACACCTTC	CASSHEGGSDGYTF
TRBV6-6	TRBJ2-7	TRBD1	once	TGTGCCACCGGGCCGGGACAGGTCGACGAGCAGTACTTC	CATGPGQVDEQYF
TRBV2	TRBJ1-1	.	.	TGTGCCAGCAGTTTTCAGGGTGGCGGCACTGAAGCTTTCTTT	CASSFQGGGTEAFF
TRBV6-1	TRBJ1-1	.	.	TGTGCCAGCACTTTCCGGGGAAAAGCTTTCTTT	CASTFRGKAFF
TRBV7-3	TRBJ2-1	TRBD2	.	TGTGCCAGCAGCTTAACACTAGCGGGGAATGAGCAGTTCTTC	CASSLTLAGNEQFF
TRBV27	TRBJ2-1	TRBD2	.	TGTGCCAGCAGTTTAGTGGGCGGGAGGGCCGTAAATGAGCAGTTCTTC	CASSLVGGRAVNEQFF
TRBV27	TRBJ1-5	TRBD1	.	TGTGCCAGCAGTTTATGGGGACAGGGGGATGTTAATCAGCCCCAGCATTTT	CASSLWGQGDVNQPQHF
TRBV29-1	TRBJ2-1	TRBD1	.	TGCAGCGTTCGAACGGACAGGGACTATGAGCAGTTCTTC	CSVRTDRDYEQFF
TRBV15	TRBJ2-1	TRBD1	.	TGTGCCACCAGCAGATCGGGACAGGGGTTAAACAATGAGCAGTTCTTC	CATSRSGQGLNNEQFF
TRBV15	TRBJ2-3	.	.	TGTGCCACCAGCAGAGATCAGGGCCCAGATACGCAGTATTTT	CATSRDQGPDTQYF
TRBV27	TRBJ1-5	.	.	TGTGCCAGCAGTTCTGGAGGTCAGCCCCAGCATTTT	CASSSGGQPQHF
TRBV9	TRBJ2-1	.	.	TGTGCCAGCAGCGTAGCAGGGTCTTCCTCCTACAATGAGCAGTTCTTC	CASSVAGSSSYNEQFF
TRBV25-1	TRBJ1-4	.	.	TGTGCCAGCAGTGAATATGGCAGGGGAAAAAAACTGTTTTTT	CASSEYGRGKKLFF
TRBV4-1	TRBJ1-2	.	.	TGCGCCAGCAGCCACCCCGGGCAGGGAAGCTATGGCTACACCTTC	CASSHPGQGSYGYTF
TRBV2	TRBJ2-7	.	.	TGTGCCAGCAGTGAAGCGCAAGGGGTCGAGCAGTACTTC	CASSEAQGVEQYF
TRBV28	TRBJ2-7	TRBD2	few	TGTGCCAGCAGTTTTTCCCTACAGGGACTAGCGGGAGGACCCTCCTACGAGCAGTACTTC	CASSFSLQGLAGGPSYEQYF
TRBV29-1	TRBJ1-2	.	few	TGCAGCGCCAACGCGGGGGGCAGCTATGGCTACACCTTC	CSANAGGSYGYTF
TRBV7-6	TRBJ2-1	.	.	TGTGCCAGCAGCTTAGCTGGCGGGAATGAGCAGTTCTTC	CASSLAGGNEQFF
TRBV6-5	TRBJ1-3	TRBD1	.	TGTGCCAGCCGTCGGGACAGGGGGTCTGGAAACACCATATATTTT	CASRRDRGSGNTIYF
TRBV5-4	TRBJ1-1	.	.	TGTGCCAGCAGCCTTAACACTGAAGCTTTCTTT	CASSLNTEAFF
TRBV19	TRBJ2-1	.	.	TGTGCCAGTAGTTATGACTTCGCTCGAAATGAGCAGTTCTTC	CASSYDFARNEQFF
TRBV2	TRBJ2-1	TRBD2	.	TGTGCCAGCAGTGAGAAGGGGACTAGCGGGAACAATGAGCAGTTCTTC	CASSEKGTSGNNEQFF
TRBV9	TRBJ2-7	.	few	TGTGCCAGCAGCGTAGGGGGGAGCGGGTCGGTAGAGCAGTACTTC	CASSVGGSGSVEQYF
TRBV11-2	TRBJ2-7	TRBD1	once	TGTGCCAGCAGCGCCGGGACAGGGGTATACTACGAGCAGTACTTC	CASSAGTGVYYEQYF
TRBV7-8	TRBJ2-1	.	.	TGTGCCAGCAGCTTGAGGGGGGGGATCAATGAGCAGTTCTTC	CASSLRGGINEQFF
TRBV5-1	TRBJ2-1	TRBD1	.	TGCGCCAGCAGCTTGGCCCCTAATTTTAGGACAGGGAACTACAATGAGCAGTTCTTC	CASSLAPNFRTGNYNEQFF
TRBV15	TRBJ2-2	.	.	TGTGCCACCAGCAGAGATGGAGGTTCCGGGGAGCTGTTTTTT	CATSRDGGSGELFF
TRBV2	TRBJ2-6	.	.	TGTGCCAGCAGTGAGCCCCTGGGCGGGGAGGACGCTGGGGCCAACGTCCTGACTTTC	CASSEPLGGEDAGANVLTF
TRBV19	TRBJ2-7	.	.	TGTGCCAGTAGTATCGAGACAGGAAGCTCCTACGAGCAGTACTTC	CASSIETGSSYEQYF
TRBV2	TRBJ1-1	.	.	TGTGCCAGCAATGGCCTGCAGAACACTGAAGCTTTCTTT	CASNGLQNTEAFF
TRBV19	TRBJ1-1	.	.	TGTGCCAGTAGTAAGTGGCAGGGAAGCGCTGAAGCTTTCTTT	CASSKWQGSAEAFF
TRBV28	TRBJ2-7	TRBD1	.	TGTGCCAGCAGCCTAACGACAGGGGCCTACGAGCAGTACTTC	CASSLTTGAYEQYF
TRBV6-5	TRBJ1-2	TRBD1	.	TGTGCCAGCAGTAAGGGGGCCTGGTATGGCTACACCTTC	CASSKGAWYGYTF
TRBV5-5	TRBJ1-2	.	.	TGTGCCAGCAGCTTGCAGGCCGCGGGCTATGGCTACACCTTC	CASSLQAAGYGYTF
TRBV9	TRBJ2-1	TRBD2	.	TGTGCCAGCAGCCCGCGACTAGCGGGAGACTACAATGAGCAGTTCTTC	CASSPRLAGDYNEQFF
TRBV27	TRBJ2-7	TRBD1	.	TGTGCCAGCAGTCTAACACCGGGACAGATCTCCTACGAGCAGTACTTC	CASSLTPGQISYEQYF
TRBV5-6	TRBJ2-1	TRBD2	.	TGTGCCAGCAGCTTGAATAGCGGGACTTCCTACAATGAGCAGTTCTTC	CASSLNSGTSYNEQFF
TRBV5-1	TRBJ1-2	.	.	TGCGCCAGCAGCGCCCCGACAGAAAACTTTAACTATGGCTACACCTTC	CASSAPTENFNYGYTF
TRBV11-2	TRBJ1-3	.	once	TGTGCCAGCAGCTTTACCTCCGGGACACCCTTCTCCTCTGGAAACACCATATATTTT	CASSFTSGTPFSSGNTIYF